This TCR beta chain was documented in a study of T cell responses to AZD1222 COVID-19 vaccine. This clone has a single count. Profiling relied on immunoSEQ multiplex PCR, and the TCRdb table lists in-frame clones only, not all of them. The profile shows approximately 97,000 clones, around 82% of them singletons. The source material was peripheral blood, sampled on day 0 of AZD1222 vaccination. The source of this sequence is an adult in good health.

The CDR3 protein is CASSYASRGPREANYGYTF. DNA for the CDR3: TGTGCCAGCAGTTACGCAAGTAGAGGCCCCAGAGAAGCTAACTATGGCTACACCTTC. This chain joins TRBV6-2 or TRBV6-3 and TRBJ1-2; D is ambiguous. Germline V gene sequence: CDR1 MNHEY, CDR2 SVGEGT. The CDR3 loop spans 19 amino acids. Deletions cut 2 bases from V and 0 bases from J, with 22 bases between.